The rows below give T cell receptor beta chains drawn from one sample of a study of human versus mouse CDR3 diversity and MHC coevolution. This table comes from immunoSEQ multiplex PCR, and its TCRdb copy is limited to in-frame clones, with some not included. The sample lists about 77,000 clones; less than 95% were seen once. The sequenced sample was naive CD4+ T cells from blood. The receptors were sampled from a person between 25 and 75 years old in good health. The CDR3 runs from the conserved cysteine through the conserved F or W. The D gene is left open where the match is weak. Only part of the rows carry a size: once, few, many, or a class if the clone is expanded.

clone size	J gene	V gene	D gene	CDR3 protein	CDR3 DNA
once	TRBJ2-1	TRBV9	TRBD1	CASSGGQGTYNEQFF	TGTGCCAGCAGCGGGGGACAGGGAACCTACAATGAGCAGTTCTTC
.	TRBJ2-2	TRBV11-2	.	CASSLRGTGELFF	TGTGCCAGCAGCCTTCGGGGTACCGGGGAGCTGTTTTTT
.	TRBJ2-2	TRBV7-8	.	CASSPGRAGTGELFF	TGTGCCAGCAGCCCGGGCAGGGCGGGGACCGGGGAGCTGTTTTTT
.	TRBJ2-7	TRBV7-8	TRBD2	CASSLRPTSGGRYEQYF	TGTGCCAGCAGCTTAAGGCCAACTAGCGGGGGAAGATACGAGCAGTACTTC
.	TRBJ1-4	TRBV7-9	.	CASSRDMFKLFF	TGTGCCAGCAGCAGAGACATGTTTAAACTGTTTTTT
.	TRBJ1-4	TRBV25-1	TRBD1	CASSELDRVDEKLFF	TGTGCCAGCAGTGAATTAGACAGGGTCGATGAAAAACTGTTTTTT
.	TRBJ2-7	TRBV5-1	.	CASSWGRTEQYF	TGCGCCAGCAGCTGGGGGAGGACCGAGCAGTACTTC
.	TRBJ2-5	TRBV6-1	TRBD2	CASTGTRRSTQYF	TGTGCCAGCACCGGGACTAGGAGATCAACCCAGTACTTC
once	TRBJ2-5	TRBV14	TRBD2	CASSPWGLAGAWETQYF	TGTGCCAGCAGCCCCTGGGGACTAGCGGGGGCTTGGGAGACCCAGTACTTC
.	TRBJ2-7	TRBV27	TRBD2	CASSLLAVRSYEQYF	TGTGCCAGCAGTCTACTAGCGGTTCGGTCCTACGAGCAGTACTTC
.	TRBJ2-1	TRBV6-1	.	CASSEMRLGWRGMVDEQFF	TGTGCCAGCAGTGAAATGAGACTAGGATGGCGGGGTATGGTCGATGAGCAGTTCTTC
.	TRBJ2-3	TRBV14	TRBD2	CASSQPALAGGPYTDTQYF	TGTGCCAGCAGCCAACCAGCTCTAGCGGGGGGGCCCTACACAGATACGCAGTATTTT
.	TRBJ2-5	TRBV5-4	TRBD2	CASSAGGTSGSLETQYF	TGTGCCAGCAGCGCCGGGGGTACTAGCGGGTCCCTTGAGACCCAGTACTTC
.	TRBJ2-7	TRBV30	.	CALDKGSNPYEQYF	TGTGCCTTGGACAAGGGCTCTAACCCCTACGAGCAGTACTTC
.	TRBJ2-5	TRBV28	.	CASRLEETQYF	TGTGCCAGCAGGCTCGAGGAGACCCAGTACTTC
.	TRBJ2-1	TRBV5-1	TRBD2	CASSPTSGSYNEQFF	TGCGCCAGCAGCCCGACTAGCGGGAGTTACAATGAGCAGTTCTTC
.	TRBJ1-4	TRBV2	TRBD1	CASEDRDSEKLFF	TGTGCCAGCGAGGACAGGGATAGTGAAAAACTGTTTTTT
.	TRBJ2-3	TRBV6-1	TRBD2	CASTGLAGATDTQYF	TGTGCCAGCACCGGACTAGCGGGAGCGACAGATACGCAGTATTTT
.	TRBJ1-1	TRBV18	TRBD1	CASSPQGTGGTEAFF	TGTGCCAGCTCACCACAAGGGACAGGGGGCACTGAAGCTTTCTTT
few	TRBJ2-5	TRBV15	.	CATGQGLRTQYF	TGTGCCACCGGGCAGGGGTTGCGGACCCAGTACTTC
.	TRBJ2-7	TRBV28	.	CASTSMGPSYEQYF	TGTGCCAGCACCTCCATGGGCCCCTCCTACGAGCAGTACTTC
.	TRBJ2-7	TRBV18	TRBD1	CASAPGQTYEQYF	TGTGCCAGCGCGCCGGGACAGACCTACGAGCAGTACTTC
.	TRBJ1-1	TRBV4-1	.	CASKGVTEAFF	TGCGCCAGCAAGGGGGTCACTGAAGCTTTCTTT
.	TRBJ2-7	TRBV30	.	CAWSVLYEQYF	TGTGCCTGGAGTGTACTGTACGAGCAGTACTTC
.	TRBJ2-2	TRBV4-1	TRBD1	CASSNRDRDGTGELFF	TGCGCCAGCAGCAACCGGGACAGGGACGGCACCGGGGAGCTGTTTTTT
.	TRBJ2-6	TRBV5-1	.	CASSLQVSGANVLTF	TGCGCCAGCAGCTTGCAAGTGAGTGGGGCCAACGTCCTGACTTTC
.	TRBJ1-6	TRBV13	.	CASSLHGINSPLHF	TGTGCCAGCAGCTTACACGGGATTAATTCACCCCTCCACTTT
once	TRBJ1-2	TRBV5-1	.	CASSHEVGYGYTF	TGCGCCAGCAGCCACGAGGTGGGTTATGGCTACACCTTC